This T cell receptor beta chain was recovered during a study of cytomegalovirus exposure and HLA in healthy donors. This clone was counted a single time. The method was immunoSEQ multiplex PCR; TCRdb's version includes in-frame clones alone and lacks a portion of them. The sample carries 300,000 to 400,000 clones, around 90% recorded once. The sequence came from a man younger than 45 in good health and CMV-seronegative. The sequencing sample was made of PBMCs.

CDR3 in amino acids: CASSLEDGRGNQPQHF. CDR3 nucleotides: TGTGCCAGCAGCTTAGAGGATGGCAGAGGAAATCAGCCCCAGCATTTT. The chain links TRBV7-2 to TRBJ1-5, with D unclear. Germline V gene data show CDR1 as SGHTA and CDR2 as FQGNSA. CDR3 size: 16 residues. Trimming shortened V by 1 base and J by 4 bases, and 14 bases separated the two germline ends.